A selection of T cell receptor beta chains follows, all from one sample in a study of blood T cell repertoires in COVID-19. Method: immunoSEQ multiplex PCR; TCRdb's copy keeps in-frame clones and lacks some. This table holds approximately 290,000 clones, around 85% found once. Material: peripheral blood. The receptors were gathered from a human donor with COVID-19, enrolled during active disease. The donor label of this sample is uncertain. The CDR3 runs from the conserved cysteine through the conserved F or W. Each record gives: D gene, V gene, J gene, clone size, CDR3 DNA, CDR3 protein. The D gene is left open where the match is weak. Size is omitted from some rows. Given values are once, few, many or a class for expanded clones.

D gene: TRBD2
V gene: TRBV12-3/TRBV12-4
J gene: TRBJ2-7
clone size: .
CDR3 DNA: TGTGCCAGCAGTTTGTTCCTAGCGGGAGATCAACACTTC
CDR3 protein: CASSLFLAGDQHF

D gene: .
V gene: TRBV28
J gene: TRBJ2-1
clone size: .
CDR3 DNA: TGTGCCAGCAGCTCCCGCGGCCGTCGGGGGAGTTACAATGAGCAGTTCTTC
CDR3 protein: CASSSRGRRGSYNEQFF

D gene: .
V gene: TRBV28
J gene: TRBJ1-6
clone size: .
CDR3 DNA: TGTGCCAGCAGTTTGGGGGCTGCCTATAATTCACCCCTCCACTTT
CDR3 protein: CASSLGAAYNSPLHF

D gene: TRBD1
V gene: TRBV2
J gene: TRBJ1-2
clone size: .
CDR3 DNA: TGTGCCAGCAGTGAGTTACAGGGGATCTATGGCTACACCTTC
CDR3 protein: CASSELQGIYGYTF

D gene: TRBD1
V gene: TRBV27
J gene: TRBJ2-7
clone size: .
CDR3 DNA: TGTGCCAGCACCAAGCAGCCGGGACAGGGCTCCTACGAGCAGTACTTC
CDR3 protein: CASTKQPGQGSYEQYF

D gene: TRBD1
V gene: TRBV12-5
J gene: TRBJ1-1
clone size: few
CDR3 DNA: TGTGCTAGTGGTTTGTTGGGTCAGGGGGTTGGGACTGAAGCTTTCTTT
CDR3 protein: CASGLLGQGVGTEAFF

D gene: TRBD2
V gene: TRBV19
J gene: TRBJ2-3
clone size: .
CDR3 DNA: TGTGCCAGTAGTGAGGGAGGGGCAGATACGCAGTATTTT
CDR3 protein: CASSEGGADTQYF

D gene: .
V gene: TRBV28
J gene: TRBJ1-1
clone size: .
CDR3 DNA: TGTGCCAGCAGTTCGCGGATAGGGGCGGGAACTGAAGCTTTCTTT
CDR3 protein: CASSSRIGAGTEAFF

D gene: .
V gene: TRBV20-1
J gene: TRBJ1-5
clone size: .
CDR3 DNA: TGCAGTGCTGGGGGACTGCCCCAGCATTTT
CDR3 protein: CSAGGLPQHF

D gene: .
V gene: TRBV6-2/TRBV6-3
J gene: TRBJ1-1
clone size: few
CDR3 DNA: TGTGCCAGCAGTCGTCAGTATGAAGCTTTCTTT
CDR3 protein: CASSRQYEAFF

D gene: .
V gene: TRBV5-1
J gene: TRBJ1-4
clone size: .
CDR3 DNA: TGCGCCAGCACCGCAACAGCAACTAATGAAAAACTGTTTTTT
CDR3 protein: CASTATATNEKLFF

D gene: .
V gene: TRBV6-1
J gene: TRBJ1-5
clone size: .
CDR3 DNA: TGTGCCAGCAGTGAAGCGAGTCATCCAGGTATGCAGCCCCAGCATTTT
CDR3 protein: CASSEASHPGMQPQHF

D gene: .
V gene: TRBV28
J gene: TRBJ1-1
clone size: .
CDR3 DNA: TGTGCCGTCCGGGGACTTAGGAGCGAAGCTTTCTTT
CDR3 protein: CAVRGLRSEAFF

D gene: .
V gene: TRBV2
J gene: TRBJ1-1
clone size: .
CDR3 DNA: TGTGCCAGCAGTGATGGTGCGGTGCGGGAAGCTTTCTTT
CDR3 protein: CASSDGAVREAFF

D gene: .
V gene: TRBV11-2
J gene: TRBJ2-3
clone size: once
CDR3 DNA: TGTGCCAGCAGCTTAGAGCTGAGTTTCGGTACAGATACGCAGTATTTT
CDR3 protein: CASSLELSFGTDTQYF

D gene: .
V gene: TRBV12-3/TRBV12-4
J gene: TRBJ1-2
clone size: .
CDR3 DNA: TGTGCCAGCAGTTTGGGGGGACTTCTCTACACCTTC
CDR3 protein: CASSLGGLLYTF

D gene: TRBD1
V gene: TRBV7-6
J gene: TRBJ2-2
clone size: .
CDR3 DNA: TGTGCCAGCAGCTTAGCCCGCACCTTCCCGGGACAGTTGAACACCGGGGAGCTGTTTTTT
CDR3 protein: CASSLARTFPGQLNTGELFF

D gene: TRBD1
V gene: TRBV18
J gene: TRBJ1-1
clone size: .
CDR3 DNA: TGTGCCAGCTCACCATACATCGCCGGGACAGGGGGCTATGACACTGAAGCTTTCTTT
CDR3 protein: CASSPYIAGTGGYDTEAFF

D gene: .
V gene: TRBV5-1
J gene: TRBJ1-5
clone size: .
CDR3 DNA: TGCGCCAGCAGCGCGGACAACGGCCAGCCCCAGCATTTT
CDR3 protein: CASSADNGQPQHF

D gene: .
V gene: TRBV6-5
J gene: TRBJ1-2
clone size: .
CDR3 DNA: TGTGCCAGCAGCCCCCCGGGGGTGGGGGACGGCTACACCTTC
CDR3 protein: CASSPPGVGDGYTF

D gene: .
V gene: TRBV28
J gene: TRBJ1-5
clone size: .
CDR3 DNA: TGTGCCAGCAGGGGGGACTTTGGGCAGCCCCAGCATTTT
CDR3 protein: CASRGDFGQPQHF

D gene: TRBD1
V gene: TRBV5-6
J gene: TRBJ1-1
clone size: few
CDR3 DNA: TGTGCCAGCAGCTTCCAACAGGGGATTCGGGTAGCTTTCTTT
CDR3 protein: CASSFQQGIRVAFF

D gene: TRBD2
V gene: TRBV6-2/TRBV6-3
J gene: TRBJ2-5
clone size: .
CDR3 DNA: TGTGCCAGCAGTTACACAATTACCCGACTAGCTGAGACCCAGTACTTC
CDR3 protein: CASSYTITRLAETQYF

D gene: .
V gene: TRBV18
J gene: TRBJ1-5
clone size: once
CDR3 DNA: TGTGCCAGCTCACCCGACATAAATAGCAATCAGCCCCAGCATTTT
CDR3 protein: CASSPDINSNQPQHF

D gene: TRBD2
V gene: TRBV11-3
J gene: TRBJ2-2
clone size: .
CDR3 DNA: TGTGCCAGCAGTAACGATTTAGCGGGAGGGAACACCGGGGAGCTGTTTTTT
CDR3 protein: CASSNDLAGGNTGELFF

D gene: .
V gene: TRBV29-1
J gene: TRBJ2-7
clone size: .
CDR3 DNA: TGCAGCGTTGAATTGACAGCCCCCGTGCAGTACTTC
CDR3 protein: CSVELTAPVQYF

D gene: TRBD1
V gene: TRBV2
J gene: TRBJ2-5
clone size: .
CDR3 DNA: TGTGCCAGCAGTGCCCCCATGACAGGGCGCCAAGAGACCCAGTACTTC
CDR3 protein: CASSAPMTGRQETQYF